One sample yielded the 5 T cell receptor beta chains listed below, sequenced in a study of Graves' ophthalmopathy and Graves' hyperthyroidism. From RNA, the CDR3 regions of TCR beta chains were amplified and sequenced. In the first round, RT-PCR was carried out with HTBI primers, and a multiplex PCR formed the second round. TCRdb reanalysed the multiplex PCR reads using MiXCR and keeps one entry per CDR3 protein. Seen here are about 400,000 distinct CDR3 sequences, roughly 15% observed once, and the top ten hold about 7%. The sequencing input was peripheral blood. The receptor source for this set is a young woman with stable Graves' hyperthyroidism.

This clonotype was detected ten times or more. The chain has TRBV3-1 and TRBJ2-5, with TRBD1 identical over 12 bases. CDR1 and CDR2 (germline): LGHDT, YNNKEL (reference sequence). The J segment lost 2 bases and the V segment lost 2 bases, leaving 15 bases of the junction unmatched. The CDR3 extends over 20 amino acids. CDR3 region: CASSQTAGTGGQIGQETQYF. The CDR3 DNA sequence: TGTGCCAGCAGCCAAACAGCCGGGACAGGGGGCCAGATAGGTCAAGAGACCCAGTACTTC.

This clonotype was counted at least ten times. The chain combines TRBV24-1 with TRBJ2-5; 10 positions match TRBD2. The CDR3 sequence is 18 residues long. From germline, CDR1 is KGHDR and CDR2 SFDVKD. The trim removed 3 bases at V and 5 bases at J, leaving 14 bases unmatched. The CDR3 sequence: CATSDIRLAGPTGETQYF. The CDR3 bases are TGTGCCACCAGTGATATACGACTAGCGGGTCCGACCGGGGAGACCCAGTACTTC.

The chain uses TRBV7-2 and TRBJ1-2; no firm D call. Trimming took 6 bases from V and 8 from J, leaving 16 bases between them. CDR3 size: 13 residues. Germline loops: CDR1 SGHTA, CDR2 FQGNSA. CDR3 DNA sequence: TGTGCCAGCAGTGAGGGCCATGCGTGGGGCTACACCTTC. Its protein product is CASSEGHAWGYTF.

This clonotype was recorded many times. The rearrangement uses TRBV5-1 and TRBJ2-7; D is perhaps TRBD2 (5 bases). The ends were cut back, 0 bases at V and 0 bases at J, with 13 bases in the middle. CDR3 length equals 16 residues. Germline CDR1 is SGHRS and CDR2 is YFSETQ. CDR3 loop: CASSLVATPSSYEQYF. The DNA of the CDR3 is TGCGCCAGCAGCTTGGTAGCGACCCCAAGCTCCTACGAGCAGTACTTC.

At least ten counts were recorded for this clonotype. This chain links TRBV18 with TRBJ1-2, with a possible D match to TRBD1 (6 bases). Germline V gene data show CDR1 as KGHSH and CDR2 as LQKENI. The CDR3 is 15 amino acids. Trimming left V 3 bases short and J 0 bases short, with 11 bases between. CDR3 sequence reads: CASSPDRTSNYGYTF. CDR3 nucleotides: TGTGCCAGCTCACCCGACAGGACCTCTAACTATGGCTACACCTTC.